This T cell receptor beta chain stems from a study of glioma-infiltrating T cells after dendritic cell vaccination (TCRdb year 2016). In terms of the full investigation: A cohort of 15 glioblastoma patients from Phase I and II dendritic cell vaccination trials was included, of whom 9 were newly diagnosed and 6 had recurrent disease. Between the early 2000s and the early 2010s, patients were given autologous tumor lysate-pulsed dendritic cell vaccination. TCR sequencing metrics, including TIL content and tumor-blood repertoire overlap, were correlated with survival after dendritic cell vaccination. To make the vaccine, monocyte-derived dendritic cells were cultured for under 9 days with IL-4 and GM-CSF and then pulsed overnight with autologous tumor lysate. Three intradermal dendritic cell vaccine injections were administered to patients at biweekly intervals in the arm below the axilla. Deep sequencing of TCR beta CDR3 regions was used to quantify tumor-infiltrating lymphocyte content and compare tumor and blood repertoires in dendritic cell-vaccinated glioblastoma patients.

A note on this clone: No cognate antigen has been identified for it. One base away there is no much larger clone; base qualities are not given.

The label giving this sample's time point can be read as: after dendritic cell vaccination, including at tumor progression/relapse. To be selected, patients needed enough residual fresh-frozen tumor tissue and more than two years of available survival data. Although molecular status otherwise differed among the glioblastoma patients, no patient had an isocitrate dehydrogenase mutation. PBMC were collected before vaccination, two weeks after the third vaccination, and at tumor progression if progression occurred. The Qiagen DNeasy Blood extraction Kit was used to extract genomic DNA. Paper-wide results and their limitations: The response model built on TCR overlap across three groups was characterized as speculative, with prospective validation still needed. The cohort was small and heterogeneous, few patients had complete blood and tumor sets, and even fewer had initial-recurrent tumor pairs. Higher estimated pretreatment TIL content predicted longer time to progression and overall survival after dendritic cell vaccination. TCR clonality showed no direct relationship with survival, which suggests that a diverse polyclonal response may matter.

The CDR3, from cysteine to phenylalanine, totals 14 residues. Only CDR3 DNA remains: 42 bases, in frame from the first base. CDR1 and CDR2 (SGHVS, FQNEAQ) derive from the germline V gene. V sheds 2 bases and J sheds 5 bases, leaving 12 bases between their ends. TCRB CDR3 regions were amplified from about 2 ug genomic DNA, or all available DNA if less, using the immunoSEQ assay. Multiplex PCR used 60 forward primers for TCR V beta segments and 13 reverse primers for J beta segments. To estimate reads per starting template, synthetic control templates were spiked into each sample at limiting dilution. Reads of 87 bp were generated by sequencing on the Illumina HiSeq System. The authors processed their data as follows. To remove PCR and sequencing errors, closely related sequences were merged with a nearest neighbor algorithm. TCR overlap was defined as the percentage of unique tumor TCR beta sequences that were also found in the peripheral blood of the same patient. Sourced from immuneACCESS, this table was stored by TCRdb with only in-frame sequences that have V and J called. A share of the clones is absent; for the studies checked, an unresolved V gene accounts for under half, and the remainder has no known explanation. V, J and clone size reflect that table, while D and trimming were determined from the DNA. Across this sample there are more than 75,000 clones, with around 83% seen only once. Around 7% of the sample is in the top ten clones.

The sample consisted of blood, taken after dendritic cell vaccination. This receptor was taken from a human donor with glioblastoma. The sequence is built from TRBV7-8 and TRBJ1-1; the D segment could be TRBD1, given 6 matching bases. The CDR3 in this case is CASSLTRGGTEAFF. The DNA reads TGTGCCAGCAGCTTAACTAGGGGGGGGACTGAAGCTTTCTTT.